The 2 T cell receptor beta chains in this list originate from one sample, sequenced in a study of cytomegalovirus exposure and HLA in healthy donors. Both 60 Vbeta primers and 13 Jbeta primers went into the PCR. Assay used: immunoSEQ multiplex PCR; TCRdb lists only in-frame clones, some missing. The table lists just over 80,000 clones, roughly 79% of them singletons. Sequencing was done on a sample of PBMCs. The receptors here all came from a man aged 18 to 35 in good health and CMV-seropositive.

The V gene is TRBV7-2, the J gene TRBJ1-2, with 11 bases aligning to TRBD1. The V gene's germline CDR1 is SGHTA and CDR2 FQGNSA. The trim removed 0 bases at V and 4 bases at J, leaving 4 bases unmatched. The CDR3 loop spans 16 amino acids. CDR3 in DNA: TGTGCCAGCAGCTTAGCCGGGACAGGGGGAACCTATGGCTACACCTTC. Protein: CASSLAGTGGTYGYTF.

This clone has just a few counts. CDR3 residues: CSVQGTSIFYNEQFF. In nucleotides, the CDR3 is TGCAGCGTCCAAGGAACTAGCATCTTTTACAATGAGCAGTTCTTC. This chain uses TRBV29-1 with TRBJ2-1, with D perhaps matching TRBD2 (6 bases). The CDR3 is 15 amino acids. V was trimmed by 6 bases and J by 4 bases, leaving 19 bases between them. CDR1 is SQVTM and CDR2 is ANQGSEA in the germline V gene.